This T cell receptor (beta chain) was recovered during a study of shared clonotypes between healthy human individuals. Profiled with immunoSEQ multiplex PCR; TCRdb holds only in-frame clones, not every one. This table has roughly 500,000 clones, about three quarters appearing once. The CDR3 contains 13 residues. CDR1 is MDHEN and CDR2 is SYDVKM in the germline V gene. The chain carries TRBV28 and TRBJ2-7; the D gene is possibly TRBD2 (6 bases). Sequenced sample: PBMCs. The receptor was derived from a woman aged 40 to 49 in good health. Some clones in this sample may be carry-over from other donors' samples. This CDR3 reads CASSLHTMRGFEV. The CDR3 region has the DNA TGTGCCAGCAGTTTGCATACAATGCGGGGCTTTGAAGTC.